These 27 T cell receptor beta chains share one sample of origin, sequenced in a study of Ad26.COV2.S vaccination and SARS-CoV-2 variants. Measured with immunoSEQ multiplex PCR; TCRdb has only the in-frame clones, and not every one. The sample yields around 270,000 clones, around nine tenths seen once. Documented treatment: 19 received Ad26.COV2.S at low or high dose, single or two shots; several received placebo; per-sample allocation not given. Specimens were obtained on day 63 following the first vaccine or placebo injection. Sample: peripheral blood, taken in a trial of Ad26.COV2.S vaccine versus placebo. The receptors shown here come from a person between 18 and 65 years old who received the Ad26.COV2.S COVID-19 vaccine or a placebo.

The chain uses TRBV9 and TRBJ2-3, with 9 nucleotides matching TRBD1. Looked up from germline, CDR1 is SGDLS and CDR2 is YYNGEE. The CDR3 spans 13 residues. V lost 3 bases and J lost 4; bases outside the gene matches: 0. The CDR3 bases are TGTGCCAGCAGCGGGACAGGGGCAGATACGCAGTATTTT. Protein product: CASSGTGADTQYF.

This chain joins TRBV7-3 and TRBJ1-6; D unresolved. CDR3 length: 15 residues. CDR1 and CDR2 (germline): SGHTA, FQGTGA. With 5 bases removed from V and 6 bases from J, the gap between germline ends came to 14 bases. The CDR3 protein is CASSIQTALNSPLHF. Written as DNA, the CDR3 is TGTGCCAGCAGCATACAGACCGCACTTAATTCACCCCTCCACTTT.

This sequence joins TRBV7-2 and TRBJ2-1; TRBD2 is a possible D gene (7 bases). CDR1 and CDR2 from the germline V gene are SGHTA and FQGNSA. Trimming left V 5 bases short and J 9 bases short, with 20 bases between. The CDR3 covers 15 residues. CDR3 in DNA: TGTGCCAGCAGCACCAGTAGGGGGGAGGGCCCTGAGCAGTTCTTC. This codes for CASSTSRGEGPEQFF.

This clone occurred a few times. The rearrangement uses TRBV4-2 and TRBJ1-6, with 7 nucleotides matching TRBD1. CDR3 length: 17 residues. CDR1 and CDR2 from the germline V gene are LGHNA and YNFKEQ. The ends lost 1 base at V and 4 bases at J; junction bases unmatched: 7. In DNA, the CDR3 is TGTGCCAGCAGCCAAGCCTTGGGACAGTCTTATAATTCACCCCTCCACTTT. Translated, it gives CASSQALGQSYNSPLHF.

The V and J genes are TRBV30 and TRBJ1-1; D not certain. Trimming removed 1 base at V and 3 bases at J, with 18 bases between. This CDR3 has 16 residues. Germline V CDR1 and CDR2: GTSNPN, SVGIG (reference sequence). This chain's CDR3 is CAWSEGTGLRDTEAFF. CDR3 coding DNA: TGTGCCTGGAGTGAGGGTACGGGCCTAAGGGACACTGAAGCTTTCTTT. Complete variable domain (other parts from reference TRBV30 and TRBJ1-1): SQTIHQWPATLVQPVGSPLSLECTVEGTSNPNLYWYRQAAGRGLQLLFYSVGIGQISSEVPQNLSASRPQDRQFILSSKKLLLSDSGFYLCAWSEGTGLRDTEAFFGQGTRLTVV.

The CDR3 nucleotides are TGTGCCAGCAGCCGGGGACTTCAAGAGACCCAGTACTTC. Translating gives CASSRGLQETQYF. V usage is TRBV3-1 (or the pseudogene TRBV3-2) and J usage is TRBJ2-5, with D possibly matching TRBD2 (6 bases). The V end was cut by 4 bases, the J end by 2 bases, with 8 bases between. This CDR3 comprises 13 residues. Looked up from germline, CDR1 is LGHDT and CDR2 is YNNKEL (reference sequence).

The V call is TRBV7-8, the J call TRBJ2-1; D unresolved. V lost 2 bases and J 2 bases, leaving 13 bases between the germline ends. This CDR3 is built from 16 residues. Germline V gene sequence: CDR1 SGHVS, CDR2 FQNEAQ. The CDR3 nucleotides are TGTGCCAGCAGCTTATCCCGGGTGGTTCCCTACAATGAGCAGTTCTTC. Translating gives CASSLSRVVPYNEQFF.

The chain uses TRBV5-1 and TRBJ2-6; 7 bases map to TRBD1. Germline values: CDR1 SGHRS, CDR2 YFSETQ. The ends lost 4 bases at V and 0 bases at J; junction bases unmatched: 7. This CDR3 spans 17 amino acids. CDR3: CASSRQGMISGANVLTF. CDR3 nucleotides: TGCGCCAGCAGCAGACAGGGAATGATCTCTGGGGCCAACGTCCTGACTTTC.

The CDR3 DNA is TGTGCCAGTAGTATAGCAGGGAAGGGCAATCAGCCCCAGCATTTT. Translated, it gives CASSIAGKGNQPQHF. The V and J genes are TRBV19 and TRBJ1-5, with a tentative D call TRBD1 (5 bases). The CDR3 is 15 amino acids. CDR1 is LNHDA, CDR2 SQIVND, per germline (reference sequence). V was cut by 1 base and J by 2 bases, with 9 bases left in between.

This clone has a single count. The gene calls are TRBV27 and TRBJ2-3; 7 nucleotides agree with TRBD1. The CDR3 is 15 residues long. The J segment lost 7 bases and the V segment lost 3 bases, leaving 10 bases of the junction unmatched. Germline V CDR1 and CDR2: MNHEY, SMNVEV (reference sequence). The CDR3 DNA follows: TGTGCCAGCAGTTTTAGGGGGCGCGGCCCACATACGCAGTATTTT. This codes for CASSFRGRGPHTQYF.

The V gene is TRBV7-9, the J gene TRBJ1-2; a possible D gene is TRBD1 (5 bases). The ends were cut back, 6 bases at V and 0 bases at J, with 11 bases in the middle. Germline V gene data show CDR1 as SEHNR and CDR2 as FQNEAQ (reference sequence). The CDR3 sequence is 14 residues long. The CDR3 here is CASRGGATNYGYTF. CDR3 bases: TGTGCCAGCAGGGGTGGGGCTACTAACTATGGCTACACCTTC.

V gene TRBV5-1 combines with J gene TRBJ2-1; either TRBD1 or TRBD2 may fit D (5 bases each). V was trimmed by 1 base and J by 2 bases, leaving 13 bases between them. This CDR3 comprises 16 residues. CDR1 is SGHRS, CDR2 YFSETQ, per germline. The CDR3 region has the DNA TGCGCCAGCAGCTTGTTCCGGGACCCTACCTACAATGAGCAGTTCTTC. This encodes CASSLFRDPTYNEQFF.

This chain links TRBV5-1 with TRBJ2-7; D could derive from TRBD1 or TRBD2 (5 bases each). The V and J ends lost 4 bases and 4 bases respectively, with 9 bases between them. The germline V gene has CDR1 SGHRS and CDR2 YFSETQ. The CDR3 consists of 12 residues. Written as DNA, the CDR3 is TGCGCCAGCAGCCAGAGGGGATACGAGCAGTACTTC. The encoded protein is CASSQRGYEQYF.

This chain joins TRBV5-6 and TRBJ2-5, with D perhaps given as TRBD1 or TRBD2 (5 bases each). The germline gives CDR1 SGHDT, CDR2 YYEEEE. With 0 bases removed from V and 2 bases from J, the gap between germline ends came to 11 bases. CDR3 length: 15 residues. This CDR3 is CASSLGGAVQETQYF. CDR3 coding DNA: TGTGCCAGCAGCTTGGGAGGGGCTGTACAAGAGACCCAGTACTTC.

This clone occurred once. This chain connects TRBV5-1 to TRBJ1-2; unclear D gene. The CDR3 is made up of 13 amino acids. V was cut by 1 base and J by 2 bases, with 6 bases left in between. Germline CDR1 reads SGHRS; CDR2 reads YFSETQ. The CDR3 reads CASSLQQNYGYTF. CDR3 nucleotides: TGCGCCAGCAGCTTGCAGCAGAACTATGGCTACACCTTC.

This sequence joins TRBV4-2 and TRBJ1-5; unclear D gene. With 1 base removed from V and 0 bases from J, the gap between germline ends came to 7 bases. Germline loops: CDR1 LGHNA, CDR2 YNFKEQ. This CDR3 is built from 15 residues. In DNA form, the CDR3 reads TGTGCCAGCAGCCAAGCGGGATATAGCAATCAGCCCCAGCATTTT. Its translation is CASSQAGYSNQPQHF.

V usage is TRBV10-3 and J usage is TRBJ2-7; D is possibly TRBD2 (5 bases). Trimming removed 6 bases from V and 5 bases from J, with 14 bases in between. The CDR3 consists of 13 residues. CDR1 ENHRY and CDR2 SYGVKD come from the germline V gene. The CDR3 region has the DNA TGTGCCATCAGCCCGGACTTAACCCACGAGCAGTACGTC. Amino acid sequence: CAISPDLTHEQYV.

This chain links TRBV7-3 with TRBJ2-5; tentative D call: TRBD2 (6 bases). V lost 1 base to trimming and J lost 4 bases, with 13 bases between them. This CDR3 contains 15 residues. Germline loops: CDR1 SGHTA, CDR2 FQGTGA. In nucleotides, the CDR3 is TGTGCCAGCAGCTTAATGGGAGGATGGGGAGAGACCCAGTACTTC. Protein sequence: CASSLMGGWGETQYF.

This clone has a single count. V usage is TRBV5-1 and J usage is TRBJ1-5, with a weak D call TRBD1 (5 bases). The V and J ends lost 4 bases and 0 bases respectively, with 11 bases between them. CDR3 length equals 15 residues. Germline V gives CDR1 SGHRS, CDR2 YFSETQ. The CDR3 loop is CASSLDSYSNQPQHF. The CDR3 nucleotides are TGCGCCAGCAGCCTAGACAGCTATAGCAATCAGCCCCAGCATTTT.

This clone was recorded only once. The DNA of the CDR3 is TGTGCCAGCAGCTTAGAGGGCACCTACTACGAGCAGTACTTC. Translated, it gives CASSLEGTYYEQYF. This rearrangement joins TRBV7-2 to TRBJ2-7; D gene unclear. This CDR3 spans 14 amino acids. Germline lookup yields CDR1 SGHTA and CDR2 FQGNSA. V lost 1 base to trimming and J lost 3 bases, with 10 bases between them.

This rearrangement joins TRBV6-2 or TRBV6-3 to TRBJ2-1; 8 bases are shared with TRBD1. CDR3 length: 15 amino acids. Germline V lookup: CDR1 MNHEY, CDR2 SVGEGT. Trimming removed 1 base from V and 8 bases from J; junction bases left unmatched: 7. CDR3 loop: CASSYLQGERYEQFF. The DNA for the CDR3 is TGTGCCAGCAGTTACTTACAGGGGGAGCGCTATGAGCAGTTCTTC.

This chain connects TRBV4-3 to TRBJ1-2, with a weak D call TRBD1 (5 bases). The CDR3 extends over 15 amino acids. In germline, CDR1 is LGHNA, CDR2 YSLEER. Trimming stripped 4 bases from V and 1 base from J, with 13 bases between. The CDR3 DNA is TGCGCCAGCAGCCCCAGGCCCAGGGTTAACTATGGCTACACCTTC. Protein product: CASSPRPRVNYGYTF.

The V call is TRBV6-6, the J call TRBJ2-3; D is undetermined. V was cut by 5 bases and J by 0 bases, with 9 bases left in between. Looked up from germline, CDR1 is MNHNY and CDR2 is SVGAGI (reference sequence). The CDR3 is made up of 14 amino acids. The CDR3 bases are TGTGCCAGCAGTCCACTGACTAGCACAGATACGCAGTATTTT. Its translation: CASSPLTSTDTQYF.

This clone was found once. The J gene is TRBJ1-1, the V gene TRBV11-2; TRBD1 might be the D (5 bases). This CDR3 comprises 14 residues. The ends were cut back, 6 bases at V and 2 bases at J, with 13 bases in the middle. Germline V gene sequence: CDR1 SGHAT, CDR2 FQNNGV. This chain's CDR3 is CASRGVRGNTEAFF. The DNA for the CDR3 is TGTGCCAGCAGAGGGGTGCGGGGTAACACTGAAGCTTTCTTT. Drawing the rest from reference TRBV11-2 and TRBJ1-1, the complete variable domain is EAGVAQSPRYKIIEKRQSVAFWCNPISGHATLYWYQQILGQGPKLLIQFQNNGVVDDSQLPKDRFSAERLKGVDSTLKIQPAKLEDSAVYLCASRGVRGNTEAFFGQGTRLTVV.

The V gene is TRBV6-4, the J gene TRBJ2-3, with 10 bases fitting TRBD2. Looked up from germline, CDR1 is MRHNA and CDR2 is SNTAGT. J gave up 4 bases and V 8 bases, and 6 bases lay outside the gene matches. The CDR3 runs to 14 residues. CDR3 DNA: TGTGCCAGCTCCACTAGCGGGGCCCCAGATACGCAGTATTTT. This translates into CASSTSGAPDTQYF.

This chain links TRBV6-2 or TRBV6-3 with TRBJ1-5, with TRBD1 as a possible D gene (5 bases). Germline V gene data show CDR1 as MNHEY and CDR2 as SVGEGT. The CDR3 contains 14 residues. The ends were cut back, 5 bases at V and 6 bases at J, with 14 bases in the middle. The CDR3: CASSLRVGGQPQHF. In DNA, the CDR3 is TGTGCCAGCAGTCTCAGGGTCGGGGGTCAGCCCCAGCATTTT.

This clone was picked up a small number of times. The V call is TRBV10-3, the J call TRBJ2-1; 7 bases are shared with TRBD2. The V gene's germline CDR1 is ENHRY and CDR2 SYGVKD. The CDR3 spans 15 residues. The V segment lost 6 bases and the J segment 4 bases; nucleotides outside the gene matches: 9. In DNA, the CDR3 is TGTGCCATCAGGGCTAGCGGAGGCCAATACAATGAGCAGTTCTTC. It yields the protein CAIRASGGQYNEQFF.